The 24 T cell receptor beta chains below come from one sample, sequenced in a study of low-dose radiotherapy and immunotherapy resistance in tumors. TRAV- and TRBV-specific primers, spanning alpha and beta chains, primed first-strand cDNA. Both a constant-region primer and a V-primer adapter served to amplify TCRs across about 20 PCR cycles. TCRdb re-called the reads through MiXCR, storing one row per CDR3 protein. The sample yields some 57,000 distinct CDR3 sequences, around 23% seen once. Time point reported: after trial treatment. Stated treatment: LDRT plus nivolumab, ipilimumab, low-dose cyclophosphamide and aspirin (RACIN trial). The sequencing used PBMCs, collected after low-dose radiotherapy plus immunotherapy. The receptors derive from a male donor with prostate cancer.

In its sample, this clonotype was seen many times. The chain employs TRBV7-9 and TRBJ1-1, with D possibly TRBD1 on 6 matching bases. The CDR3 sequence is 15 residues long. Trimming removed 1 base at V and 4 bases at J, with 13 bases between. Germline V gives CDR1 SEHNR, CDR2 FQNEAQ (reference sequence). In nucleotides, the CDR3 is TGTGCCAGCAGCTTAGAGGGGGACTTTGGCACTGAAGCTTTCTTT. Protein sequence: CASSLEGDFGTEAFF.

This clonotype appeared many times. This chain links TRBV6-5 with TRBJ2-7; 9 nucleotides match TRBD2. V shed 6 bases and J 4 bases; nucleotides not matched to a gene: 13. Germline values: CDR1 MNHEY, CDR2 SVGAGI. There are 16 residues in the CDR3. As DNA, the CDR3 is TGTGCCAGCAGCCCCTTAGGTTGGCGGGAGGGTTACGAGCAGTACTTC. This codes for CASSPLGWREGYEQYF.

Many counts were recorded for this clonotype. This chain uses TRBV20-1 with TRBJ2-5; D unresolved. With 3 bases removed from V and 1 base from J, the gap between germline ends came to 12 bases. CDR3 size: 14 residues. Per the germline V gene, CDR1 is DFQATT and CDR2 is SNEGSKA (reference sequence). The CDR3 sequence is CSASSLSGQETQYF. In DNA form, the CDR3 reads TGCAGTGCTAGCTCCCTGTCCGGCCAAGAGACCCAGTACTTC.

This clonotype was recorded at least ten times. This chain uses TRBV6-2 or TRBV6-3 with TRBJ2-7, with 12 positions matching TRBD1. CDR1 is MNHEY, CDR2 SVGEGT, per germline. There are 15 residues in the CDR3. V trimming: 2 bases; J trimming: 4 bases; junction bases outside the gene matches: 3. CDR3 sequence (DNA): TGTGCCAGCAGTTACAGGGGACAGGGGGCGTACGAGCAGTACTTC. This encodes CASSYRGQGAYEQYF.

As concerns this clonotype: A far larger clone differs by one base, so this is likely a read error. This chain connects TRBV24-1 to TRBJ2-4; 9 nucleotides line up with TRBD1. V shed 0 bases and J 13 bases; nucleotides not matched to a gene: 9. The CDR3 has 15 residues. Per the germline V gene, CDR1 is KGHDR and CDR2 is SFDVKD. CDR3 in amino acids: CATSDLGTGWDEQYF. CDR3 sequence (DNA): TGTGCCACCAGTGATTTGGGGACAGGGTGGGATGAGCAGTACTTC.

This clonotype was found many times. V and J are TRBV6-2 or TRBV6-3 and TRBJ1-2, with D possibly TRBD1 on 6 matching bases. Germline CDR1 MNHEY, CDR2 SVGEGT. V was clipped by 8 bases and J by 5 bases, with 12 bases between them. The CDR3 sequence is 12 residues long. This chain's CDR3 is CASAGGGYGYTF. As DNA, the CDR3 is TGTGCCAGCGCTGGAGGGGGTTATGGCTACACCTTC.

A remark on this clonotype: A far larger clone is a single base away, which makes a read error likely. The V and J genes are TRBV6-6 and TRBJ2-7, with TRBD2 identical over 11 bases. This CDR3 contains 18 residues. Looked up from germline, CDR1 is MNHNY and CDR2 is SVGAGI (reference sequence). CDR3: CAGSENWLAGGKLYEQYF. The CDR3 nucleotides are TGTGCCGGCAGTGAAAATTGGCTAGCGGGAGGAAAACTTTACGAGCAGTACTTC.

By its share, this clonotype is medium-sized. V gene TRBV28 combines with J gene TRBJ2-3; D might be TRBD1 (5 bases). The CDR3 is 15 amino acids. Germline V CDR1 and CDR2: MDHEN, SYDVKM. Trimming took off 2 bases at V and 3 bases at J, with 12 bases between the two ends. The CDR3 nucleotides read TGTGCCAGCAGTTTAGGGCAGGGATATACAGATACGCAGTATTTT. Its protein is CASSLGQGYTDTQYF.

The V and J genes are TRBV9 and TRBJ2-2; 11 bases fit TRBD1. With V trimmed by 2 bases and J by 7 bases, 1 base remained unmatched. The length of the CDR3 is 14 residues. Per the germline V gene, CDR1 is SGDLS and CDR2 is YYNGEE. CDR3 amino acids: CASSVGQGDGELFF. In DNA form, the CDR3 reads TGTGCCAGCAGCGTGGGACAGGGGGACGGGGAGCTGTTTTTT.

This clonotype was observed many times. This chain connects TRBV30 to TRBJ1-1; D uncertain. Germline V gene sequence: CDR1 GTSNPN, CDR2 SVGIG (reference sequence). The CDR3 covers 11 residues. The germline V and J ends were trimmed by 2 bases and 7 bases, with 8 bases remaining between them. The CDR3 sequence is CAWSYTDEAFF. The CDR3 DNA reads TGTGCCTGGAGTTATACGGATGAAGCTTTCTTT.

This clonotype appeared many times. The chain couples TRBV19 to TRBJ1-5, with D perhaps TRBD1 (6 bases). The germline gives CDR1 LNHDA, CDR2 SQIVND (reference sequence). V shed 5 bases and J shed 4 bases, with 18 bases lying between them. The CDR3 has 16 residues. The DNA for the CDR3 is TGTGCCAGTAGTTACGACCCGGGACACCAGAATCAGCCCCAGCATTTT. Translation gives CASSYDPGHQNQPQHF.

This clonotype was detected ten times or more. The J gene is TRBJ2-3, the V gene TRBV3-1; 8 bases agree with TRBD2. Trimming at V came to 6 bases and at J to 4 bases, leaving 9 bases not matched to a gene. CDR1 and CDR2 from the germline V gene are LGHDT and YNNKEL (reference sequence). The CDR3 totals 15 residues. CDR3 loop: CASRNLGGGSDTQYF. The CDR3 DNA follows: TGTGCCAGCAGGAACCTCGGGGGGGGATCAGATACGCAGTATTTT.

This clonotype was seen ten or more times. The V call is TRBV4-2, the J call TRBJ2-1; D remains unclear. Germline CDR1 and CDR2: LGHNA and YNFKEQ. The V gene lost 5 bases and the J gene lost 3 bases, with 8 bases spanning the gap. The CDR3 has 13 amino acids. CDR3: CASSESDYNEQFF. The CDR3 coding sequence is TGTGCCAGCAGCGAGTCGGACTACAATGAGCAGTTCTTC.

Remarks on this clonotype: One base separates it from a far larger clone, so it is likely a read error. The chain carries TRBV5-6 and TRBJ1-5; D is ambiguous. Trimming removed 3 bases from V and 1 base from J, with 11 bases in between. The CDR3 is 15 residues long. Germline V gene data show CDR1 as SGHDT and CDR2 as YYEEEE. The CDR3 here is CASSSEGVSNQPQHF. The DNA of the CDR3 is TGTGCCAGCAGCTCGGAGGGAGTGAGCAATCAGCCCCAGCATTTT. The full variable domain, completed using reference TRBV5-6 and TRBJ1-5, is DAGVTQSPTHLIKTRGQQVTLRCSPKSGHDTVSWYQQALGQGPQFIFQYYEEEERQRGNFPDRFSGHQFPNYSSELNVNALLLGDSALYLCASSSEGVSNQPQHFGDGTRLSIL.

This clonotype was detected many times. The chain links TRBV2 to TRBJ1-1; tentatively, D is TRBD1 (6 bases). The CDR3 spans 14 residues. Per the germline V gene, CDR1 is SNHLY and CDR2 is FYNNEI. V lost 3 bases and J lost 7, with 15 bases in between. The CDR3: CASSDLGGLGEAFF. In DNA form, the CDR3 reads TGTGCCAGCAGTGATCTGGGGGGCCTCGGTGAAGCTTTCTTT.

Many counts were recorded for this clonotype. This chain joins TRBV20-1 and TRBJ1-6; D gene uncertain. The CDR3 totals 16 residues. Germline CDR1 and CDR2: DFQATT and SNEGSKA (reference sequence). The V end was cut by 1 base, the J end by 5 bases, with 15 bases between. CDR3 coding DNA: TGCAGTGCTAGAGTTCTGGGAAACCGAAATAATTCACCCCTCCACTTT. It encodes CSARVLGNRNNSPLHF.

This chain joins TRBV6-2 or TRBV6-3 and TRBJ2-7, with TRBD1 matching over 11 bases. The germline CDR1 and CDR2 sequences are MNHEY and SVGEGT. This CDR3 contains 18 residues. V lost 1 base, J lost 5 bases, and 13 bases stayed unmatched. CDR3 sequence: CASSYFPPGQGEGDEQYF. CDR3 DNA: TGTGCCAGCAGTTACTTCCCCCCGGGACAGGGGGAAGGGGACGAGCAGTACTTC.

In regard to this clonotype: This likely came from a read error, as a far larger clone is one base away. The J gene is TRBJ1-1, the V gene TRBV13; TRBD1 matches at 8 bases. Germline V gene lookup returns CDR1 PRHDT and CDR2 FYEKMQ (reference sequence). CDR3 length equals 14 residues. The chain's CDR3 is CVSSQTGAGTEAFF. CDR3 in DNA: TGTGTCAGCAGCCAGACAGGGGCCGGCACTGAAGCTTTCTTT.

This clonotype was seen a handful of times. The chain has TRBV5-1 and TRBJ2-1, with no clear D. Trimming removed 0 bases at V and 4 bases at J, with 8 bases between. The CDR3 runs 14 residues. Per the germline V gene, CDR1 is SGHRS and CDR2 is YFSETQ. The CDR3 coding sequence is TGCGCCAGCAGCTTGGGTCTAACTTACAATGAGCAGTTCTTC. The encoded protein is CASSLGLTYNEQFF.

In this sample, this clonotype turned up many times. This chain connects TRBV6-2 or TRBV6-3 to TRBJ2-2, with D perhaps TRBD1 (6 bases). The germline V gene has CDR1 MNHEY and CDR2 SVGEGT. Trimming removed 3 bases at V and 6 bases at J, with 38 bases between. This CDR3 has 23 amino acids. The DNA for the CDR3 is TGTGCCAGCAGTTATCGTTCGGTGGAGGAGGAGCGCTCCGGGACAAAAATTCCCGGGGAGCTGTTTTTT. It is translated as CASSYRSVEEERSGTKIPGELFF.

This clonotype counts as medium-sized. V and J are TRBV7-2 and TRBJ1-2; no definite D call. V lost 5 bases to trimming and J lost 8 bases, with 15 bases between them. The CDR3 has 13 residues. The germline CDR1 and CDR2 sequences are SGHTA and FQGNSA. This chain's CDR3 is CASSPATYGGYTF. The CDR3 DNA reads TGTGCCAGCAGCCCCGCCACTTACGGGGGCTACACCTTC.

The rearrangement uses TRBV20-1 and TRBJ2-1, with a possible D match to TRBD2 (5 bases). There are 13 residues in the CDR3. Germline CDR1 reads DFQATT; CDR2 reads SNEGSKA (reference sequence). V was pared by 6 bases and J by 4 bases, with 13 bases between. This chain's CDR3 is CSANLAGYNEQFF. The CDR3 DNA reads TGCAGTGCGAACTTGGCGGGTTACAATGAGCAGTTCTTC.

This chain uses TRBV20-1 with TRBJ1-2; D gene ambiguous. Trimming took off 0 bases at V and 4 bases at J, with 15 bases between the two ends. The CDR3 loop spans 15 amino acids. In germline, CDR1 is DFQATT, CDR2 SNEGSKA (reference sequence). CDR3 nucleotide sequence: TGCAGTGCTAGAGATTGGGAACGGGAGATCTATGGCTACACCTTC. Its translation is CSARDWEREIYGYTF.

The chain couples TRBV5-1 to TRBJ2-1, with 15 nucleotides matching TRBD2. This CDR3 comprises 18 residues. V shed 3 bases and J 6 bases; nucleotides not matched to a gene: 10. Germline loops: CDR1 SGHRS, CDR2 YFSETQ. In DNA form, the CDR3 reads TGCGCCAGCAGCTACGGGACTAGCGGGAGGAGGATTGGCAATGAGCAGTTCTTC. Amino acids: CASSYGTSGRRIGNEQFF.